These 4 T cell receptor beta chains originate from one sample sequenced in a study of OX40 agonist ivuxolimab in advanced cancers. This table comes from immunoSEQ multiplex PCR, and its TCRdb copy is limited to in-frame clones, with some not included. The data contain 55,000 to 70,000 clones, around 88% of them singletons. The sample was CD4+ or CD8+ T cells sorted from blood, taken in a trial of the OX40 agonist ivuxolimab. The receptor source for this set is an adult with an advanced solid tumor such as melanoma, head and neck, liver or kidney cancer.

This clone occurred once. The gene calls are TRBV5-1 and TRBJ2-5, with D perhaps TRBD1 (5 bases). Trimming pared 3 bases from V and 5 bases from J, leaving 8 bases between. This CDR3 spans 12 amino acids. Germline values: CDR1 SGHRS, CDR2 YFSETQ. CDR3 loop: CASSYRGETQYF. CDR3 in DNA: TGCGCCAGCAGCTATAGGGGTGAGACCCAGTACTTC.

The chain employs TRBV7-8 and TRBJ1-6; D is perhaps TRBD1 (6 bases). CDR3 length equals 14 residues. Germline V lookup: CDR1 SGHVS, CDR2 FQNEAQ. Trimming took off 5 bases at V and 10 bases at J, with 15 bases between the two ends. The CDR3 reads CASSPGVQASPLHF. In DNA form, the CDR3 reads TGTGCCAGCAGCCCAGGGGTCCAAGCCTCACCCCTCCACTTT.

This clone turned up a few times. The chain couples TRBV19 to TRBJ1-2, with 8 bases matching TRBD1. V shed 7 bases, J shed 8 bases, and the junction held 9 bases outside the gene matches. Germline V gene data show CDR1 as LNHDA and CDR2 as SQIVND (reference sequence). CDR3 length equals 13 residues. The DNA of the CDR3 is TGTGCCAGTACCTTACAGGGGGAAAGGGGCTACACCTTC. Translation: CASTLQGERGYTF.

The rearrangement links TRBV7-2 to TRBJ2-5, with 7 bases matching TRBD2. Germline-derived CDR1 and CDR2 are SGHTA and FQGNSA. Trimming took 5 bases from V and 5 from J; bases not matched to a gene: 8. The CDR3 extends over 14 amino acids. The DNA for the CDR3 is TGTGCCAGCAGCGCGACTAGCTTAGGGGAGACCCAGTACTTC. This encodes CASSATSLGETQYF.